One sample yielded the 31 T cell receptor beta chains listed below, sequenced in a study of blood T cell repertoires in COVID-19 (dated by TCRdb to 2020 to 2022). To prepare the library, the immunoSEQ multiplex PCR assay was applied. TCRdb holds this immuneACCESS table with in-frame rearrangements only. Some clones are missing; in checked studies, unresolved V genes explain under half, and the rest has no known cause. This sample gives under 300,000 clones in total; approximately 89% of them show up just once. The leading ten clones occupy 3.5% to 5.5% of the sample. The sample comprised peripheral blood. The receptors were sampled from a middle-aged woman who had recovered from COVID-19.

The rearrangement joins TRBV7-2 to TRBJ2-3, with TRBD2 identical over 7 bases. V was pared by 3 bases and J by 5 bases, with 8 bases of the junction left unmatched. Germline-derived CDR1 and CDR2 are SGHTA and FQGNSA. The CDR3 has 15 residues. The CDR3 DNA reads TGTGCCAGCAGCTTTCTCTCCCTAGCGGAAGATACGCAGTATTTT. Protein product: CASSFLSLAEDTQYF. The full variable domain, its missing parts supplied by reference TRBV7-2 and TRBJ2-3, is GAGVSQSPSNKVTEKGKDVELRCDPISGHTALYWYRQSLGQGLEFLIYFQGNSAPDKSGLPSDRFSAERTGGSVSTLTIQRTQQEDSAVYLCASSFLSLAEDTQYFGPGTRLTVL.

In DNA, the CDR3 is TGTGCCAGCATGAACACCCCCCTAGACACAGATACGCAGTATTTT. This sequence encodes CASMNTPLDTDTQYF. The rearrangement uses TRBV7-2 and TRBJ2-3; D is uncertain. The germline gives CDR1 SGHTA, CDR2 FQGNSA. The CDR3 runs to 15 residues. Trimming removed 7 bases at V and 2 bases at J, with 16 bases between.

This rearrangement joins TRBV11-1 to TRBJ2-1; D is ambiguous. The CDR3 is 12 residues long. Germline lookup yields CDR1 SGHAT and CDR2 FQDESV (reference sequence). V lost 5 bases and J lost 7, with 9 bases in between. CDR3 loop: CASSQNTNEQFF. CDR3 coding DNA: TGTGCCAGCAGCCAAAACACGAATGAGCAGTTCTTC.

The rearrangement links TRBV5-1 to TRBJ1-1; 9 bases match TRBD1. With 5 bases clipped from V and 4 bases from J, the junction kept 6 bases outside the gene matches. In germline, CDR1 is SGHRS, CDR2 YFSETQ. This CDR3 is 14 amino acids long. The CDR3 reads CASSPGTGSTEAFF. The CDR3, as DNA: TGCGCCAGCAGTCCCGGGACAGGGAGCACTGAAGCTTTCTTT.

V gene TRBV28 combines with J gene TRBJ1-1, with 8 bases matching TRBD1. Germline V lookup: CDR1 MDHEN, CDR2 SYDVKM. The CDR3 is 12 residues long. J was trimmed by 7 bases and V by 5 bases; bases with no gene match: 3. CDR3 protein: CASSQGAYEAFF. The DNA of the CDR3 is TGTGCCAGCAGTCAGGGGGCATATGAAGCTTTCTTT. Using reference TRBV28 and TRBJ1-1 for the parts outside the CDR3, the full variable domain is DVKVTQSSRYLVKRTGEKVFLECVQDMDHENMFWYRQDPGLGLRLIYFSYDVKMKEKGDIPEGYSVSREKKERFSLILESASTNQTSMYLCASSQGAYEAFFGQGTRLTVV.

This clone appeared once. The rearrangement uses TRBV25-1 and TRBJ1-2; D gene unclear. The ends were cut back, 11 bases at V and 4 bases at J, with 14 bases in the middle. Germline lookup yields CDR1 MGHDK and CDR2 SYGVNS. The CDR3 is 12 residues long. CDR3 coding DNA: TGTGCCGCGGGTTCGGGGAGCTATGGCTACACCTTC. Its translation is CAAGSGSYGYTF.

The chain links TRBV5-1 to TRBJ1-5; 8 nucleotides line up with TRBD1. The CDR3 runs to 12 residues. J was trimmed by 15 bases and V by 2 bases; bases with no gene match: 7. In germline, CDR1 is SGHRS, CDR2 YFSETQ. CDR3 sequence: CASSFPGGALHF. CDR3 DNA: TGCGCCAGCAGCTTCCCAGGGGGCGCGTTGCATTTT.

This clone was seen once. This sequence joins TRBV2 and TRBJ1-5; 8 bases map to TRBD1. Unmatched junction bases numbered 2, after V lost 6 bases and J lost 4 bases. The CDR3 is 13 amino acids. Germline V gene lookup returns CDR1 SNHLY and CDR2 FYNNEI. The CDR3 DNA is TGTGCCAGCAGGGGACAGGAGAATCAGCCCCAGCATTTT. It encodes CASRGQENQPQHF. Complete variable domain (other parts from reference TRBV2 and TRBJ1-5): EPEVTQTPSHQVTQMGQEVILRCVPISNHLYFYWYRQILGQKVEFLVSFYNNEISEKSEIFDDQFSVERPDGSNFTLKIRSTKLEDSAMYFCASRGQENQPQHFGDGTRLSIL.

The chain recombines TRBV10-3 with TRBJ2-7; 10 nucleotides line up with TRBD2. The CDR3 extends over 14 amino acids. Germline values: CDR1 ENHRY, CDR2 SYGVKD. The V gene end was trimmed by 2 bases and the J gene end by 10 bases; junction bases not matched to a gene: 8. CDR3 sequence (DNA): TGTGCCATCAGTGAGGCTGGGGCTAGCGGGAGTCAGTACGTC. It yields the protein CAISEAGASGSQYV.

The chain couples TRBV6-5 to TRBJ2-7; TRBD1 aligns across 7 bases. V gave up 4 bases and J gave up 2 bases; unmatched junction bases: 5. Germline V CDR1 and CDR2: MNHEY, SVGAGI. The CDR3 consists of 14 residues. The CDR3 bases are TGTGCCAGCAGTTCCTACAGGGGAACCTACGAGCAGTACTTC. As protein: CASSSYRGTYEQYF.

The gene calls are TRBV7-2 and TRBJ2-7; D is possibly TRBD2 (5 bases). CDR1 is SGHTA, CDR2 FQGNSA, per germline. CDR3 length: 13 residues. The germline V and J ends were trimmed by 1 base and 4 bases, with 8 bases remaining between them. CDR3 sequence (DNA): TGTGCCAGCAGCTTAGAGCGGTATTACGAGCAGTACGTC. The encoded protein is CASSLERYYEQYV.

This clone was counted between two and nine times. This sequence joins TRBV2 and TRBJ1-1; 8 bases map to TRBD1. In germline, CDR1 is SNHLY, CDR2 FYNNEI. V trimming: 6 bases; J trimming: 2 bases; junction bases outside the gene matches: 8. This CDR3 contains 15 residues. The DNA of the CDR3 is TGTGCCAGCAGCTTACACAGGGGGACCAACACTGAAGCTTTCTTT. It translates to CASSLHRGTNTEAFF.

The gene calls are TRBV27 and TRBJ1-4; D is ambiguous. Germline CDR1 is MNHEY and CDR2 is SMNVEV (reference sequence). This CDR3 has 16 residues. V was shortened by 5 bases and J by 5 bases, with 18 bases between the two germline ends. The DNA of the CDR3 is TGTGCCAGCAGTCTCACCACCTACTCCTCCAATGAAAAACTGTTTTTT. Residues: CASSLTTYSSNEKLFF.

The chain uses TRBV5-1 and TRBJ1-3, with no clear D. The CDR3 has 16 residues. Germline lookup yields CDR1 SGHRS and CDR2 YFSETQ. The V and J ends lost 0 bases and 0 bases respectively, with 10 bases between them. CDR3 amino acids: CASSLGEGSSGNTIYF. In DNA, the CDR3 is TGCGCCAGCAGCTTGGGTGAGGGTTCCTCTGGAAACACCATATATTTT.

V is TRBV5-5 and J is TRBJ2-2, with a tentative D call TRBD2 (6 bases). Germline V lookup: CDR1 SGHKS, CDR2 YYEKEE (reference sequence). The CDR3 runs to 14 residues. Trimming removed 4 bases from V and 5 bases from J, with 12 bases in between. CDR3 nucleotides: TGTGCCAGCAGCGCGGGGACTGGGACCGGGGAGCTGTTTTTT. Its protein is CASSAGTGTGELFF. Full variable domain (outside the CDR3, taken from reference TRBV5-5 and TRBJ2-2): DAGVTQSPTHLIKTRGQQVTLRCSPISGHKSVSWYQQVLGQGPQFIFQYYEKEERGRGNFPDRFSARQFPNYSSELNVNALLLGDSALYLCASSAGTGTGELFFGEGSRLTVL.

The chain employs TRBV9 and TRBJ2-1; D is unclear. The V end was cut by 4 bases, the J end by 0 bases, with 11 bases between. CDR1 is SGDLS, CDR2 YYNGEE, per germline. The length of the CDR3 is 15 residues. Written as DNA, the CDR3 is TGTGCCAGCAGCTTGGGCGACAACTCCTACAATGAGCAGTTCTTC. Protein product: CASSLGDNSYNEQFF. Full variable domain (missing parts from reference TRBV9 and TRBJ2-1): DSGVTQTPKHLITATGQRVTLRCSPRSGDLSVYWYQQSLDQGLQFLIQYYNGEERAKGNILERFSAQQFPDLHSELNLSSLELGDSALYFCASSLGDNSYNEQFFGPGTRLTVL.

This clone was seen just once. The V and J genes are TRBV2 and TRBJ2-5; 8 bases are shared with TRBD2. CDR1 is SNHLY, CDR2 FYNNEI, per germline. This CDR3 has 13 residues. V dropped 10 bases and J dropped 2; count of bases not matched to a gene: 6. DNA for the CDR3: TGTGCCACCCGCGGACTAGCACAAGAGACCCAGTACTTC. It codes for CATRGLAQETQYF. Complete variable domain (other parts from reference TRBV2 and TRBJ2-5): EPEVTQTPSHQVTQMGQEVILRCVPISNHLYFYWYRQILGQKVEFLVSFYNNEISEKSEIFDDQFSVERPDGSNFTLKIRSTKLEDSAMYFCATRGLAQETQYFGPGTRLLVL.

This chain links TRBV19 with TRBJ2-3; 10 nucleotides match TRBD2. The CDR3 is 17 amino acids. With V trimmed by 7 bases and J by 4 bases, 14 bases remained unmatched. In germline, CDR1 is LNHDA, CDR2 SQIVND (reference sequence). The DNA for the CDR3 is TGTGCCAGTACCCCCCAGCGGGGGGGCAGGCGGGCAGATACGCAGTATTTT. Translated, it gives CASTPQRGGRRADTQYF. Full variable domain (missing parts from reference TRBV19 and TRBJ2-3): DGGITQSPKYLFRKEGQNVTLSCEQNLNHDAMYWYRQDPGQGLRLIYYSQIVNDFQKGDIAEGYSVSREKKESFPLTVTSAQKNPTAFYLCASTPQRGGRRADTQYFGPGTRLTVL.

This clone was observed a single time. This chain uses TRBV29-1 with TRBJ2-3; 11 nucleotides line up with TRBD2. The CDR3 loop spans 14 amino acids. In germline, CDR1 is SQVTM, CDR2 ANQGSEA. V was clipped by 7 bases and J by 4 bases; unmatched bases: 7. The CDR3 loop is CSAVLAGVADTQYF. For the CDR3, the DNA is TGCAGCGCTGTACTAGCGGGAGTCGCAGATACGCAGTATTTT.

The chain joins TRBV19 to TRBJ2-1, with 10 nucleotides matching TRBD1. Germline V lookup: CDR1 LNHDA, CDR2 SQIVND (reference sequence). The trim removed 7 bases at V and 2 bases at J, leaving 5 bases unmatched. This CDR3 comprises 15 residues. In DNA form, the CDR3 reads TGTGCCAGTACGTGGACAGGGGGTCCCTACAATGAGCAGTTCTTC. It translates to CASTWTGGPYNEQFF.

V and J are TRBV10-3 and TRBJ2-4; no definite D call. V was cut by 2 bases and J by 6 bases, with 17 bases left in between. CDR1 is ENHRY, CDR2 SYGVKD, per germline. The CDR3 loop spans 16 amino acids. CDR3 nucleotide sequence: TGTGCCATCAGTGAGAGCCTGTCAACGGTTCCAAACATTCAGTACTTC. Translation: CAISESLSTVPNIQYF.

The chain joins TRBV30 to TRBJ1-5, with 9 bases matching TRBD1. Germline lookup yields CDR1 GTSNPN and CDR2 SVGIG (reference sequence). This CDR3 contains 13 residues. J gave up 7 bases and V 5 bases, and 6 bases lay outside the gene matches. The DNA of the CDR3 is TGTGCCTGGGAGAGACAGGGGGGGCAGCCCCAGCATTTT. Amino acid sequence: CAWERQGGQPQHF.

In its sample, this clone was seen a few times. DNA for the CDR3: TGCGCCAGCAGCCAAGTAGGGGCTGGCTACACCTTC. Residues: CASSQVGAGYTF. The chain joins TRBV4-1 to TRBJ1-2; maybe TRBD1 (5 bases). Germline CDR1 is MGHRA and CDR2 is YSYEKL. CDR3 length: 12 amino acids. V was cut by 1 base and J by 7 bases, with 7 bases left in between.

This chain joins TRBV27 and TRBJ1-1; D is uncertain. Germline V lookup: CDR1 MNHEY, CDR2 SMNVEV (reference sequence). Trimming took 6 bases from V and 4 from J, leaving 12 bases between them. The CDR3 extends over 13 amino acids. The CDR3 here is CASRAHFATEAFF. The CDR3 DNA follows: TGTGCCAGCAGGGCCCATTTTGCCACTGAAGCTTTCTTT.

The chain links TRBV10-3 to TRBJ2-2, with 13 bases matching TRBD2. This CDR3 is built from 17 residues. CDR1 is ENHRY and CDR2 is SYGVKD in the germline V gene. The V and J ends lost 10 bases and 2 bases, in that order; junction bases with no gene match: 10. Here the CDR3 DNA reads TGTGCCACCCAACTAGCGGGGGGGCTGGGAAACACCGGGGAGCTGTTTTTT. This translates into CATQLAGGLGNTGELFF.

V usage is TRBV18 and J usage is TRBJ2-1; 10 bases align to TRBD1. CDR1 is KGHSH and CDR2 is LQKENI in the germline V gene. CDR3 length: 19 residues. Trimming took 6 bases from V and 9 from J; bases not matched to a gene: 23. CDR3 sequence (DNA): TGTGCCAGCTCCCCAAGGACAGGGGGGATAGCGGGATCGGGATTTGAGCAGTTCTTC. Residues: CASSPRTGGIAGSGFEQFF.

The chain couples TRBV3-1 (or the pseudogene TRBV3-2) to TRBJ2-5; 11 bases agree with TRBD2. The CDR3 has 15 residues. CDR1 is LGHDT and CDR2 is YNNKEL in the germline V gene (reference sequence). The J segment lost 6 bases and the V segment lost 2 bases, leaving 5 bases of the junction unmatched. The CDR3 DNA reads as TGTGCCAGCAGCCAATCCCTAGCGGGAGGACAGACCCAGTACTTC. Amino acid sequence: CASSQSLAGGQTQYF.

The CDR3 reads CASLLAVTYEQYV. The CDR3 DNA sequence: TGTGCCAGCCTACTAGCGGTCACCTACGAGCAGTACGTC. V and J are TRBV11-3 and TRBJ2-7; 8 positions agree with TRBD2. V gave up 8 bases and J gave up 2 bases; unmatched junction bases: 5. This CDR3 comprises 13 residues. The V gene's germline CDR1 is SGHNT and CDR2 YENEEA.

The chain uses TRBV4-1 and TRBJ2-7; TRBD1 agrees at 8 bases. The CDR3 loop spans 16 amino acids. Trimming at V came to 3 bases and at J to 6 bases, leaving 13 bases not matched to a gene. Germline CDR1 reads MGHRA; CDR2 reads YSYEKL. CDR3 in amino acids: CASSHDRGLTLLEQYV. The CDR3 DNA reads as TGCGCCAGCAGCCATGACAGGGGTCTTACCCTCCTCGAGCAGTACGTC.

The V and J genes are TRBV10-3 and TRBJ2-2; maybe TRBD1 (5 bases). The CDR3 is 15 residues long. V shed 7 bases and J shed 2 bases, with 14 bases lying between them. The germline gives CDR1 ENHRY, CDR2 SYGVKD. The CDR3 sequence: CAITAGQDNTGELFF. CDR3 bases: TGTGCCATCACCGCAGGACAAGATAACACCGGGGAGCTGTTTTTT.

The chain links TRBV9 to TRBJ2-3; the match to TRBD2 covers 8 bases. The CDR3 is 16 amino acids. The V gene end was trimmed by 1 base and the J gene end by 6 bases; junction bases not matched to a gene: 10. From germline, CDR1 is SGDLS and CDR2 YYNGEE. The CDR3 protein is CASSVRLAPPLDTQYF. Here the CDR3 DNA reads TGTGCCAGCAGCGTACGACTAGCGCCGCCCTTGGATACGCAGTATTTT.